The 5 T cell receptor beta chains in this list originate from one sample, sequenced in a study of T cells in Graves' hyperthyroidism and ophthalmopathy. Template material for amplifying TCR beta CDR3 regions consisted of RNA transcripts. The TCR CDR3 first-round RT-PCR relied on the HTBI primer set. In TCRdb, the multiplex PCR reads were re-called with MiXCR into one record per CDR3 protein. The sample lists 400,000 to 600,000 distinct CDR3 sequences, about a fifth occurring once. The sequenced sample was blood. The receptors stem from a man between 18 and 35 years old with Graves' hyperthyroidism.

This clonotype was picked up many times. The chain joins TRBV10-2 to TRBJ2-5, with 8 nucleotides matching TRBD2. V lost 7 bases and J lost 4; bases outside the gene matches: 11. The CDR3 consists of 15 residues. The V gene's germline CDR1 is WSHSY and CDR2 SAAADI. The CDR3 nucleotides read TGCGCCAGCAATCTAAGCGGGGGCTCGGGAGAGACCCAGTACTTC. Amino acid sequence: CASNLSGGSGETQYF.

This clonotype was found a few times. The genes are TRBV19 and TRBJ2-2, with D possibly being TRBD1 (5 bases). Germline lookup yields CDR1 LNHDA and CDR2 SQIVND (reference sequence). The CDR3 covers 16 residues. V was clipped by 2 bases and J by 4 bases, with 14 bases between them. CDR3 DNA: TGTGCCAGTAGTATACAAGGGGCTAGGAGCACCGGGGAGCTGTTTTTT. Translation: CASSIQGARSTGELFF. The whole variable domain, remainder taken from reference TRBV19 and TRBJ2-2, is DGGITQSPKYLFRKEGQNVTLSCEQNLNHDAMYWYRQDPGQGLRLIYYSQIVNDFQKGDIAEGYSVSREKKESFPLTVTSAQKNPTAFYLCASSIQGARSTGELFFGEGSRLTVL.

This clonotype has ten or more counts. The chain uses TRBV7-9 and TRBJ2-2; D is ambiguous. CDR3 size: 15 residues. The germline V gene has CDR1 SEHNR and CDR2 FQNEAQ (reference sequence). Between the trimmed V and J ends, which lost 7 bases and 0 bases, there was a span of 12 bases. The CDR3 DNA reads as TGTGCCAGCATCGGGCGGAATACGAACACCGGGGAGCTGTTTTTT. Its translation: CASIGRNTNTGELFF. Using reference TRBV7-9 and TRBJ2-2 for the parts outside the CDR3, the full variable domain is DTGVSQNPRHKITKRGQNVTFRCDPISEHNRLYWYRQTLGQGPEFLTYFQNEAQLEKSRLLSDRFSAERPKGSFSTLEIQRTEQGDSAMYLCASIGRNTNTGELFFGEGSRLTVL.

This clonotype was recorded many times. The V call is TRBV12-3 or TRBV12-4, the J call TRBJ2-5, with 9 bases that match TRBD2. The CDR3 loop spans 16 amino acids. Germline trimming cut 6 bases from V and 5 bases from J; bases unmatched to any gene: 13. DNA for the CDR3: TGTGCCAGCAGCCCTGGTGGCGGGGGGGCCTATGAGACCCAGTACTTC. As protein: CASSPGGGGAYETQYF.

This clonotype was picked up a small number of times. The gene calls are TRBV11-1 and TRBJ2-7; TRBD2 agrees at 8 bases. J was trimmed by 0 bases and V by 5 bases; bases with no gene match: 9. Germline V lookup: CDR1 SGHAT, CDR2 FQDESV (reference sequence). CDR3 length: 16 amino acids. The DNA for the CDR3 is TGTGCCAGCAGCCAATACGGAGCGGGGGACTCCTACGAGCAGTACTTC. Amino acid sequence: CASSQYGAGDSYEQYF.